In its sample, the clone carrying this T cell receptor beta chain was seen a few times. The time point is: patch test 2, 6 weeks after DPC sensitization. Regarding treatment: therapeutic diphenylcyclopropenone sensitization with weekly scalp DPC. This record belongs to a study of human T cells and chemical hapten exposure. As for the study in general: Each patient's scalp received weekly diphenylcyclopropenone throughout the approximately 25-week study.

It was the library that attached unique molecular identifiers to individual cDNA molecules. TCRdb itself ran the RACE reads through MiXCR, one entry per CDR3 protein. Of 80,000 to 100,000 distinct CDR3 sequences in the sample, 9.3% are singletons; the top ten hold 2% to 2.5%. Germline V gives CDR1 KGHSH, CDR2 LQKENI. CDR3 length: 16 residues. With 5 bases removed from V and 3 bases from J, the gap between germline ends came to 16 bases. The sequencing used whole blood, collected in connection with sensitization to the hapten diphenylcyclopropenone (DPC). The TCR comes from a woman in her thirties or forties with alopecia areata. Some clones in this sample may be carry-over from other donors' samples. The chain couples TRBV18 to TRBJ2-2; D might be TRBD1 or TRBD2, each matching 6 bases. The CDR3 sequence: CASSRGRGRDTGELFF. The CDR3 DNA is TGTGCCAGCTCAAGGGGACGGGGGCGCGACACCGGGGAGCTGTTTTTT. Full variable domain (rest looked up from reference TRBV18 and TRBJ2-2): NAGVMQNPRHLVRRRGQEARLRCSPMKGHSHVYWYRQLPEEGLKFMVYLQKENIIDESGMPKERFSAEFPKEGPSILRIQQVVRGDSAAYFCASSRGRGRDTGELFFGEGSRLTVL.